This T cell receptor (beta chain) is from a study of blood T cell repertoires in COVID-19. The germline V gene encodes CDR1 MNHEY and CDR2 SMNVEV (reference sequence). The CDR3 loop spans 13 amino acids. Trimming stripped 8 bases from V and 4 bases from J, with 12 bases between. Original processing notes: Reference gene primer amplification yielded estimated nucleated cell counts. TCRdb's copy holds only in-frame clones and misses some; the assay was immunoSEQ multiplex PCR. That table is the source of V, J and clone size, and D and trimming were worked out from the DNA. The sample yields a few hundred thousand clones, about 88% seen once. Everyone who took part was about 18 to 90 years old, and they came from about two dozen US areas.

The TCR originated in a young woman who had recovered from COVID-19. Sequencing was performed on PBMCs or T cells enriched from blood (not recorded which). This sequence joins TRBV27 and TRBJ2-1, with D possibly being TRBD2 (5 bases). The CDR3 protein is CASARREYNEQFF. As DNA, the CDR3 is TGTGCCAGCGCCAGAAGGGAGTACAATGAGCAGTTCTTC.